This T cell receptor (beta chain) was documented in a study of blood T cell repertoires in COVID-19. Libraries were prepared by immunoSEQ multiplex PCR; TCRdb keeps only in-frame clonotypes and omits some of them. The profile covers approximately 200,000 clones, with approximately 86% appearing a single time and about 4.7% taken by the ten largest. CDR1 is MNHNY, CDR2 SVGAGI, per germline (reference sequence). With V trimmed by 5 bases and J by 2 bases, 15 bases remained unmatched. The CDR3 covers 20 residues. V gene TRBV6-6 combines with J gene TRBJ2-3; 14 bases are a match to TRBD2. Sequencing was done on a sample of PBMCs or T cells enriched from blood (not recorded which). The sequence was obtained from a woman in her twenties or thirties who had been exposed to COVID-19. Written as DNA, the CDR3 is TGTGCCAGCAGTCCGCACAAGACTAGCGGGGGGGCCTCGGTCACAGATACGCAGTATTTT. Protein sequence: CASSPHKTSGGASVTDTQYF.